This TCR beta chain was sequenced during a study of blood T cell repertoires in COVID-19 (dated by TCRdb to 2019 to 2021). Regarding the complete study: The collaborator samples originated in the United States, Italy and Spain and spanned the acute and convalescent phases of COVID-19. The material from the prospective study consisted of cDNA or gDNA derived from T cells, B-cell-depleted T cells, or PBMCs. Deeply sampled blood TCRbeta repertoires from subjects exposed to, actively infected with, or recovered from COVID-19 were included in the dataset. A freely available public database, intended as a resource for researchers studying the immune response to SARS-CoV-2, is where the repertoires were released. The samples were drawn from two sources: the first 160 participants of the ongoing ImmuneRACE study, and 1,000 to 1,500 subjects contributed by 6 global collaborators. The sample metadata nearly always contained a de-identified subject ID, COVID-19 status, age in years and sex. Where available, HLA class I and class II types were taken from metadata supplied by the sample provider and were not determined by assay-based typing.

V loses 1 base of germline sequence and J loses 5 bases, and the interval between the two ends is 8 bases. Looking up the germline V gene (reference sequence) yields CDR1 LNHDA and CDR2 SQIVND. From its cysteine to its phenylalanine, the CDR3 spans 13 amino acids. Only the CDR3 part of the read is kept: 39 bases, read in frame from the first base. The collaborating institutions used their own protocols to collect whole blood in K2EDTA tubes. For TCRbeta analysis, collaborator samples were shipped as frozen whole blood, as isolated PBMCs, or as DNA extracted from either sample type. The immunoSEQ Assay, a bias-controlled multiplex PCR, was used to amplify TCRbeta CDR3 regions from genomic DNA. Per the original workflow: Nucleated cell counts per sample were estimated from amplification of reference gene primers within the assay. To quantify the absolute abundance of each unique TCRbeta CDR3 rearrangement, sequence reads were collapsed and filtered. For each sample, productive Simpson clonality was calculated as the square root of Simpson's diversity index over productive rearrangements. TCRdb mirrors the immuneACCESS table, restricted to in-frame sequences. Some clones are absent from its copies; in checked studies, under half trace to an unresolved V gene, and the reason for the others is unknown. V and J calls and clone size come straight from that table; D and trimming were deduced from the DNA. The sample records roughly 160,000 clones, 74% of which are singletons. Around 3% of the sample is in the top ten clones.

Of note for this clone: There is no known antigen for this receptor. Within one base of it there is no much larger clone, and no base qualities were kept.

Findings and caveats that apply to the study as a whole: How much clinical and demographic metadata was included differed by source and by participant, and the metadata was provided uncurated.

This receptor chain uses TRBV19 and TRBJ2-5; the D gene is perhaps TRBD1, from 6 matching bases. The source is a woman aged 80 or older with acute or convalescent COVID-19. Specimen: peripheral blood. Here the CDR3 is given as CASSIGQAETQYF. Here is the DNA: TGTGCCAGTAGTATAGGACAGGCGGAGACCCAGTACTTC.